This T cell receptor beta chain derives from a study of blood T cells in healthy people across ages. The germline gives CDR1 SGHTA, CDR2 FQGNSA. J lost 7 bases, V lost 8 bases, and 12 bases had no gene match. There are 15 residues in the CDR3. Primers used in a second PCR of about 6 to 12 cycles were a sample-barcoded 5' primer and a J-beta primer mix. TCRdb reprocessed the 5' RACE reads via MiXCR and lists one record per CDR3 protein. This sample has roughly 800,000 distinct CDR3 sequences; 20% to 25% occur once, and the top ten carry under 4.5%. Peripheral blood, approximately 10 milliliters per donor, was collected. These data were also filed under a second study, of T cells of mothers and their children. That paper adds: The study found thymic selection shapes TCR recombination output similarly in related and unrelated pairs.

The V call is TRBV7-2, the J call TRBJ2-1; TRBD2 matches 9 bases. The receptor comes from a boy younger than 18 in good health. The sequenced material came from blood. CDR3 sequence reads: CASRAYAGGSNEQFF. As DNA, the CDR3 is TGTGCCAGCCGAGCTTACGCGGGGGGGTCAAATGAGCAGTTCTTC. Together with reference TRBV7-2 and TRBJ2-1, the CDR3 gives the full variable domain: GAGVSQSPSNKVTEKGKDVELRCDPISGHTALYWYRQSLGQGLEFLIYFQGNSAPDKSGLPSDRFSAERTGGSVSTLTIQRTQQEDSAVYLCASRAYAGGSNEQFFGPGTRLTVL.